The next 9 T cell receptor beta chains were all read from a single sample in a study of identical twins. TCRdb re-derived calls from the 5' RACE reads in MiXCR, one entry per CDR3 protein. In the table there are fewer than 650,000 distinct CDR3 sequences, roughly 9.5% of which are singletons. These data also featured in a second study, about yellow fever vaccine responses in identical twins.

Sequencing used PBMCs. The receptor set was obtained from a woman aged 18 to 35 in good health.

This chain joins TRBV3-1 and TRBJ2-7; 8 nucleotides align to TRBD2. This CDR3 region has 14 residues. Unmatched junction bases numbered 7, after V lost 2 bases and J lost 7 bases. Germline CDR1 is LGHDT and CDR2 is YNNKEL (reference sequence). DNA for the CDR3: TGTGCCAGCAGCCAACCGGGGGGGTCACGTGAGCAGTACTTC. This gives the protein CASSQPGGSREQYF.

This clonotype was picked up a small number of times. The CDR3 DNA reads as TGTGCCAGCTCCCCTAGAAGCCTCAGCTCCTACGAGCAGTACTTC. Translated, it gives CASSPRSLSSYEQYF. The chain uses TRBV12-3 or TRBV12-4 and TRBJ2-7; D gene uncertain. Trimming stripped 8 bases from V and 0 bases from J, with 17 bases between. The CDR3 consists of 15 residues.

The chain joins TRBV12-3 or TRBV12-4 to TRBJ1-5, with TRBD1 matching over 11 bases. This CDR3 comprises 17 residues. The V segment lost 1 base and the J segment 3 bases; nucleotides outside the gene matches: 5. The DNA of the CDR3 is TGTGCCAGCAGTTTAGAAAAGGGACAGGGGGACAATCAGCCCCAGCATTTT. Amino acids: CASSLEKGQGDNQPQHF.

There are a few counts of this clonotype. This chain uses TRBV5-1 with TRBJ2-3; 8 bases are a match to TRBD2. This CDR3 spans 14 amino acids. CDR1 and CDR2 from the germline V gene are SGHRS and YFSETQ. J lost 11 bases, V lost 0 bases, and 8 bases had no gene match. The chain's CDR3 is CASSLAGGPEKQYF. The CDR3 DNA follows: TGCGCCAGCAGCTTGGCGGGGGGGCCAGAGAAGCAGTATTTT.

The rearrangement links TRBV28 to TRBJ2-1; no reliable D call. V was clipped by 7 bases and J by 5 bases, with 9 bases between them. Germline V gives CDR1 MDHEN, CDR2 SYDVKM. This CDR3 contains 12 residues. The CDR3 reads CASTGLNNEQFF. CDR3 coding DNA: TGTGCCAGCACCGGGCTAAACAATGAGCAGTTCTTC.

The chain recombines TRBV6-6 with TRBJ2-7, with TRBD1 as a possible D gene (5 bases). The CDR3 loop spans 13 amino acids. In germline, CDR1 is MNHNY, CDR2 SVGAGI (reference sequence). Trimming removed 4 bases from V and 7 bases from J, with 14 bases in between. The CDR3 DNA reads TGTGCCAGCAGTTCAGGGCTACTTTGGGAGCAGTACTTC. Amino acid sequence: CASSSGLLWEQYF.

This clonotype was observed at least ten times. This chain connects TRBV20-1 to TRBJ1-2; D may be TRBD1 (5 bases). V was cut by 7 bases and J by 0 bases, with 9 bases left in between. The CDR3 is 12 amino acids. Germline values: CDR1 DFQATT, CDR2 SNEGSKA (reference sequence). The CDR3 DNA is TGCAGTGTGGGGGTTACTAACTATGGCTACACCTTC. Translation: CSVGVTNYGYTF.

The J gene is TRBJ2-7, the V gene TRBV29-1; 14 bases line up with TRBD2. V lost 6 bases, J lost 3 bases, and 1 base stayed unmatched. The germline CDR1 and CDR2 sequences are SQVTM and ANQGSEA. This CDR3 has 13 residues. The CDR3 DNA is TGCAGCGTAGGACTAGCGGGAGGCTACGAGCAGTACTTC. It codes for CSVGLAGGYEQYF.

V and J are TRBV6-2 or TRBV6-3 and TRBJ2-7; D is undetermined. Germline V CDR1 and CDR2: MNHEY, SVGEGT. The ends were cut back, 8 bases at V and 0 bases at J, with 8 bases in the middle. CDR3 size: 12 residues. The CDR3 sequence: CASQESSYEQYF. The CDR3 bases are TGTGCCAGCCAGGAGTCCTCCTACGAGCAGTACTTC.